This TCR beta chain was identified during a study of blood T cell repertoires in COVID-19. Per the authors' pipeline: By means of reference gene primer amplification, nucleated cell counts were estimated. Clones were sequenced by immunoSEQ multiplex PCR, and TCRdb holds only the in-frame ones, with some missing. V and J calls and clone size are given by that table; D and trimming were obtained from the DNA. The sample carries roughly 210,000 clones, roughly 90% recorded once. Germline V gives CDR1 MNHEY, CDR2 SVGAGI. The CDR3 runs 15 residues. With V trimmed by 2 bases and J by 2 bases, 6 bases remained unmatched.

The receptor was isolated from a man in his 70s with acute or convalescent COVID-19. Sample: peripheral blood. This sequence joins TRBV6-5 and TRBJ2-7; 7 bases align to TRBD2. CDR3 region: CASSYGASGPYEQYF. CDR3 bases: TGTGCCAGCAGTTACGGGGCTAGCGGCCCCTACGAGCAGTACTTC.